This TCR beta chain was recorded in a study of blood T cell repertoires in COVID-19. This CDR3 comprises 13 residues. The V end lost 7 bases, the J end lost 0 bases, and 9 bases lay between the germline ends. Original processing methods: By means of reference gene primer amplification, nucleated cell counts were estimated. TCRdb's table, derived via immunoSEQ multiplex PCR, lists solely in-frame clones and lacks some. V and J calls and clone size come straight from that table; D and trimming were deduced from the DNA. The table lists under 250,000 clones, about four fifths of them singletons. Sequencing input: PBMCs or T cells enriched from blood (not recorded which). The source is a woman aged 45-65 years who had been exposed to COVID-19. The rearrangement uses TRBV12-3 or TRBV12-4 and TRBJ1-1; D is undetermined. In DNA, the CDR3 is TGTGCCAGCACGGGAACAGTGAACACTGAAGCTTTCTTT. Translation: CASTGTVNTEAFF.